A single T cell receptor (beta chain) is shown here with its context. The antigen remains undetermined. The CDR3 covers 11 residues. Germline CDR1 reads SEHNR; CDR2 reads FQNEAQ (reference sequence). Between the trimmed V and J ends, which lost 5 bases and 8 bases, there was a span of 9 bases. Reverse transcription of all isolated RNA meant that expressed TCRB transcripts were sequenced. Naive, central memory and regulatory T cell samples averaged about 3.6 million immunoSEQ reads each. Sequencing was performed with immunoSEQ multiplex PCR; in TCRdb, only in-frame clones are kept and a portion is missing. The sample includes some 900,000 clones, about a sixth of them seen just once. Central memory, naive, regulatory and stem cell-like memory CD4+ cells were sorted by CD45RO/CCR7/CD25/CD127/CD95/CD27. This specimen belongs to a study of beta chain features in type 1 diabetes. The study's findings and limits: Whether HLA type influences TCRB rearrangement remained unresolved here. It was possible that PCR favored shorter templates, equally so in patients and controls.

This clonotype originated in a woman younger than 35 in good health. The chain carries TRBV7-9 and TRBJ1-2; maybe TRBD1 (5 bases). Material: naive CD4+ T cells from blood. The chain's CDR3 is CASSMTAGYTF. CDR3 DNA sequence: TGTGCCAGCAGCATGACAGCCGGCTACACCTTC.